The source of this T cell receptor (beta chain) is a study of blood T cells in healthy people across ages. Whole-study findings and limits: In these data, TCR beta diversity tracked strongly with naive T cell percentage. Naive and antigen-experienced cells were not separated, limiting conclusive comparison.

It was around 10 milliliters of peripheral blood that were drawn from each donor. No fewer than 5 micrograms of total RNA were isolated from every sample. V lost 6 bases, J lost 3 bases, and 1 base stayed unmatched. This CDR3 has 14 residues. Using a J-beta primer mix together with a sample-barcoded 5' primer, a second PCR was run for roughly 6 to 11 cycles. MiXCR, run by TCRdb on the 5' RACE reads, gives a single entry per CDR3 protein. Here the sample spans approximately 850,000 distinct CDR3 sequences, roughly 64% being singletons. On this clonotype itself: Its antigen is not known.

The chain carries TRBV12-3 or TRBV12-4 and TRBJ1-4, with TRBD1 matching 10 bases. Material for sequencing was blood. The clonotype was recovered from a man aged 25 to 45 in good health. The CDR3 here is CASRGTGANEKLFF. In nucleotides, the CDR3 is TGTGCCAGCAGAGGGACAGGGGCTAATGAAAAACTGTTTTTT.